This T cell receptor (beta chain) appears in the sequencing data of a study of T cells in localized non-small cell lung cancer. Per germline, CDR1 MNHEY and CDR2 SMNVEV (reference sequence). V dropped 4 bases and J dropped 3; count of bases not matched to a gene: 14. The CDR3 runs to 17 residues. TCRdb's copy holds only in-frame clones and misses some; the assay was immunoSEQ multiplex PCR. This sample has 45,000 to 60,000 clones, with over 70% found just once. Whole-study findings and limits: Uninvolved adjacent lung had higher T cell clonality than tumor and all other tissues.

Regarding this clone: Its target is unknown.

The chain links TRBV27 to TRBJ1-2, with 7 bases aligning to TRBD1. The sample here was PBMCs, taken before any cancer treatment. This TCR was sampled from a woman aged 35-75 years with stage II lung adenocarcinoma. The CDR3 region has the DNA TGTGCCAGCAGTTCATGGGGCAGGGGGACATACGACTATGGCTACACCTTC. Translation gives CASSSWGRGTYDYGYTF.